The 5 T cell receptor beta chains in this list originate from one sample, sequenced in a study of T cells in Graves' hyperthyroidism and ophthalmopathy. Amplification of TCR beta CDR3 regions used RNA as the template. The TCR CDR3 was amplified in a first-round RT-PCR using the HTBI primer set. TCRdb re-derived calls from the multiplex PCR reads in MiXCR, one entry per CDR3 protein. This sample has over 700,000 distinct CDR3 sequences, with about 38% found just once. The sample comprised blood. Receptors originate from a man aged 18 to 30 with Graves' hyperthyroidism.

The genes are TRBV15 and TRBJ1-2, with D unclear. In germline, CDR1 is LNHNV, CDR2 YYDKDF (reference sequence). The CDR3 covers 15 residues. Trimming removed 3 bases from V and 3 bases from J, with 14 bases in between. The CDR3 DNA is TGTGCCACCAGCAGCCAAGAGAGGAAGTACTATGGCTACACCTTC. Protein: CATSSQERKYYGYTF.

The chain uses TRBV9 and TRBJ1-3, with unresolved D. This CDR3 has 16 amino acids. Trimming removed 0 bases at V and 4 bases at J, with 14 bases between. Per germline, CDR1 SGDLS and CDR2 YYNGEE. DNA for the CDR3: TGTGCCAGCAGCGTAGAAGGTCGCCGCGGGGGAAACACCATATATTTT. Residues: CASSVEGRRGGNTIYF.

This clonotype was recorded a few times. The CDR3 region is CASTYGTSGARTDTQYF. CDR3 nucleotide sequence: TGTGCCAGCACCTACGGGACTAGCGGGGCCCGCACAGATACGCAGTATTTT. The V and J genes are TRBV7-3 and TRBJ2-3, with 13 nucleotides matching TRBD2. Germline CDR1 SGHTA, CDR2 FQGTGA. Trimming cost V 7 bases and J 1 base; bases outside gene matches: 8. This CDR3 is 17 amino acids long.

This clonotype came up a few times. CDR3 amino acids: CASSSSGGPNTGELFF. CDR3 nucleotides: TGCGCCAGCAGCTCCTCAGGGGGACCGAACACCGGGGAGCTGTTTTTT. J is TRBJ2-2 and V is TRBV5-1; 7 positions match TRBD1. The germline CDR1 and CDR2 sequences are SGHRS and YFSETQ. With V trimmed by 3 bases and J by 0 bases, 5 bases remained unmatched. The CDR3 consists of 16 residues.

The chain links TRBV7-9 to TRBJ2-5; 11 bases agree with TRBD2. CDR3 length equals 16 residues. The V gene's germline CDR1 is SEHNR and CDR2 FQNEAQ (reference sequence). The V gene end was trimmed by 7 bases and the J gene end by 1 base; junction bases not matched to a gene: 8. CDR3 coding DNA: TGTGCCAGCACCCAGGGGCTAGCGGGGGGCCAAGAGACCCAGTACTTC. This translates into CASTQGLAGGQETQYF.